This note documents a single TCR beta chain sequence. Treatment specified: 19 received Ad26.COV2.S at low or high dose, single or two shots; about 5 received placebo; per-sample allocation not given. Specimens were obtained on day 63 following the first vaccine or placebo injection. This CDR3 has 15 residues. Trimming took 1 base from V and 4 from J; bases not matched to a gene: 6. CDR1 SNHLY and CDR2 FYNNEI come from the germline V gene. The sample is drawn from a study of Ad26.COV2.S vaccination and SARS-CoV-2 variants. Looking at the study overall: In the study, Ad26.COV2.S was injected intramuscularly once, or twice 56 days apart.

Generated by immunoSEQ multiplex PCR, the TCRdb table keeps only in-frame clones and is missing some. This sample has hundreds of thousands of clones, with more than 70% found just once. This sequence joins TRBV2 and TRBJ2-7; 8 nucleotides align to TRBD2. Sequenced here: peripheral blood, sampled in a trial of Ad26.COV2.S vaccine versus placebo. The TCR was taken from a person aged 18-65 years who received the Ad26.COV2.S COVID-19 vaccine or a placebo. The CDR3 coding sequence is TGTGCCAGCAGTGAAGTTGTCGGGGGGGCTTACGAGCAGTACTTC. The encoded protein is CASSEVVGGAYEQYF.